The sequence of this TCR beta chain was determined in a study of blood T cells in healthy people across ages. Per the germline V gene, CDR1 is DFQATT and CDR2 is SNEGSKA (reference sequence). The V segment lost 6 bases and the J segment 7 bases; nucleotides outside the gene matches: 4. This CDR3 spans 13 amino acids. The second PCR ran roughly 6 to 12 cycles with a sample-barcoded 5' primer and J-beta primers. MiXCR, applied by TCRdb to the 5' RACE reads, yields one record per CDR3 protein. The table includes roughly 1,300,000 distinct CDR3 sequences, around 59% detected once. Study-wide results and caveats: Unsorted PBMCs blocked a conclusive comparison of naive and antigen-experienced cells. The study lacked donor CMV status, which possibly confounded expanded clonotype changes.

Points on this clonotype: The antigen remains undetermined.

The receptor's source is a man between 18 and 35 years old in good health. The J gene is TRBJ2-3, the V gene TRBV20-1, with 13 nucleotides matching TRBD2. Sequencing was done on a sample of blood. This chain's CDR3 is CSARLAGGYTQYF. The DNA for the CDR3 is TGCAGTGCGAGACTAGCGGGGGGATATACGCAGTATTTT.